The 2 T cell receptor beta chains listed next were all sequenced from one sample in a study of early T cells in non-severe SARS-CoV-2 infection. TCRdb analysed the 5' RACE reads with MiXCR anew, one entry per CDR3 protein. Of around 46,000 distinct CDR3 sequences listed, approximately 5.6% are singletons. The sample was whole blood. The receptors were gathered from an adult who was a healthcare worker with PCR-confirmed SARS-CoV-2 infection or an uninfected control (not recorded which).

This clonotype was detected ten times or more. The V and J genes are TRBV12-3 or TRBV12-4 and TRBJ1-1; D unresolved. The CDR3 runs 14 residues. V lost 1 base, J lost 0 bases, and 6 bases lay in between. The DNA for the CDR3 is TGTGCCAGCAGTTTAGGGAAAATGAACACTGAAGCTTTCTTT. It translates to CASSLGKMNTEAFF.

This clonotype appeared many times. The DNA of the CDR3 is TGTGCCAGCAGCCGGTCACGACAGGGGGTCTACAATGAGCAGTTCTTC. It specifies CASSRSRQGVYNEQFF. The chain carries TRBV7-2 and TRBJ2-1; TRBD1 agrees at 9 bases. The CDR3 runs to 16 residues. The germline V gene encodes CDR1 SGHTA and CDR2 FQGNSA. V shed 5 bases and J 3 bases; nucleotides not matched to a gene: 8.